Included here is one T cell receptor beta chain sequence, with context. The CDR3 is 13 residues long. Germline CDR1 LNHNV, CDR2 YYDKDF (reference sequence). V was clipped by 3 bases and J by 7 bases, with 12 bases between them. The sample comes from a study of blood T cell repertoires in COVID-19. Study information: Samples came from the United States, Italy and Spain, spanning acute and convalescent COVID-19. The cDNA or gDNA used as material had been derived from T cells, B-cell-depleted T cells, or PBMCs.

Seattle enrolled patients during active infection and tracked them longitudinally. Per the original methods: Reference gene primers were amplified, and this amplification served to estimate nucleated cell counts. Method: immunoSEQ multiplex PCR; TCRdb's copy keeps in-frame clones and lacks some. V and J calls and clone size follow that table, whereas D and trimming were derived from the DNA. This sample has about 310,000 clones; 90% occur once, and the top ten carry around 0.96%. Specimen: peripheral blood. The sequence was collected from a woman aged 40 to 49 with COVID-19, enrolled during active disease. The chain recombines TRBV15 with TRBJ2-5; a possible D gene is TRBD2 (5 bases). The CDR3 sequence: CATSSPQRGTQYF. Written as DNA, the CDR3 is TGTGCCACCAGCAGTCCCCAACGGGGGACCCAGTACTTC. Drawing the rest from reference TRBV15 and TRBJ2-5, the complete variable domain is DAMVIQNPRYQVTQFGKPVTLSCSQTLNHNVMYWYQQKSSQAPKLLFHYYDKDFNNEADTPDNFQSRRPNTSFCFLDIRSPGLGDTAMYLCATSSPQRGTQYFGPGTRLLVL.